Sequencing of this TCR beta chain was carried out in a study of CD8 T cells in ankylosing spondylitis. Making use of molecular barcodes, quantitative 5'-RACE generated TCR beta libraries. MiXCR, applied by TCRdb to the 5' RACE reads, yields one record per CDR3 protein. The data show some 270,000 distinct CDR3 sequences, roughly 32% seen once. The J segment lost 4 bases and the V segment lost 0 bases, leaving 9 bases of the junction unmatched. The CDR3 runs 17 residues. In germline, CDR1 is SGHRS, CDR2 YFSETQ. V is TRBV5-1 and J is TRBJ2-1, with 8 bases aligning to TRBD2. The receptor was isolated from a male donor with ankylosing spondylitis or in good health (not recorded which). Input material: blood, either unsorted or a sorted T cell fraction (not recorded which). Here the CDR3 reads CASSLVSTRGGYNEQFF. Written as DNA, the CDR3 is TGCGCCAGCAGCTTGGTTTCTACCCGGGGGGGTTACAATGAGCAGTTCTTC.